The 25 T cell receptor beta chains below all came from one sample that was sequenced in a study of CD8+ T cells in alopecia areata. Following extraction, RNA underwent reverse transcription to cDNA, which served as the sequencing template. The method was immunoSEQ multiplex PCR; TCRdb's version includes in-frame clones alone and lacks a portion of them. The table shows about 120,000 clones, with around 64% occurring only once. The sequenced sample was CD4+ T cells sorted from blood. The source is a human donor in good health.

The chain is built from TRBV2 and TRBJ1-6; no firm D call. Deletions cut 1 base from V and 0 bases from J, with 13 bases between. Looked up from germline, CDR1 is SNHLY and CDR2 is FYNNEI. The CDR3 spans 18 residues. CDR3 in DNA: TGTGCCAGCAGTGAAGTTCCTAGAGGGAGCTCCTATAATTCACCCCTCCACTTT. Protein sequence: CASSEVPRGSSYNSPLHF.

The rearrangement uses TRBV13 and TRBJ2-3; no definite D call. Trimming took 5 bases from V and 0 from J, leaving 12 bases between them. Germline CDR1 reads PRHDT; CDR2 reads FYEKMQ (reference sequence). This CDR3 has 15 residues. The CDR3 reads CASSPGPASTDTQYF. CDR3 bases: TGTGCCAGCAGCCCCGGACCAGCGAGCACAGATACGCAGTATTTT.

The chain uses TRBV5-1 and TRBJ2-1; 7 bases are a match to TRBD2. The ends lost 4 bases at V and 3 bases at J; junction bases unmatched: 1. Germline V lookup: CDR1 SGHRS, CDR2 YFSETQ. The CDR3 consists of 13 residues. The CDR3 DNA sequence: TGCGCCAGCAGCCCGGGGGGCTACAATGAGCAGTTCTTC. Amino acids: CASSPGGYNEQFF.

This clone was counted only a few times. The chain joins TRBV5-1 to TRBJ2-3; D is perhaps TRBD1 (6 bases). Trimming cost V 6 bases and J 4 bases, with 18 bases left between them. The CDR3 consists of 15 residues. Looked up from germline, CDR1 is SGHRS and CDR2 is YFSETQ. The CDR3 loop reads CASNPTGLPSDTQYF. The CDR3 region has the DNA TGCGCCAGCAATCCAACAGGGCTACCCTCAGATACGCAGTATTTT.

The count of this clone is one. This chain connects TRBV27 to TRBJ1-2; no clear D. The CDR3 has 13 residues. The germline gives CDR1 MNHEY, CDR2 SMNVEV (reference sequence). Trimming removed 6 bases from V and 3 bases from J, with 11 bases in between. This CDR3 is CASRPSGHYGYTF. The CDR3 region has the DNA TGTGCCAGCAGGCCGTCGGGTCACTATGGCTACACCTTC.

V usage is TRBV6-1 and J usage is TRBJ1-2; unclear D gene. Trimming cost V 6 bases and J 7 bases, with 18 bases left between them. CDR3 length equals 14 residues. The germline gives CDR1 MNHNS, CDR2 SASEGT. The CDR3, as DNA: TGTGCCAGCAGATCTACTCGACCGGATAGTGGCTACACCTTC. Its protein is CASRSTRPDSGYTF.

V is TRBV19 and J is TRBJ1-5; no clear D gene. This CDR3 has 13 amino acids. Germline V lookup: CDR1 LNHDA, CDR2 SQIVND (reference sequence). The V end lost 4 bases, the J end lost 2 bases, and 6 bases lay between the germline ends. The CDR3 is CASSTQGNQPQHF. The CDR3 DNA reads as TGTGCCAGTAGTACCCAGGGCAATCAGCCCCAGCATTTT. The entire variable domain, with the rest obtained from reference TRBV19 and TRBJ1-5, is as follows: DGGITQSPKYLFRKEGQNVTLSCEQNLNHDAMYWYRQDPGQGLRLIYYSQIVNDFQKGDIAEGYSVSREKKESFPLTVTSAQKNPTAFYLCASSTQGNQPQHFGDGTRLSIL.

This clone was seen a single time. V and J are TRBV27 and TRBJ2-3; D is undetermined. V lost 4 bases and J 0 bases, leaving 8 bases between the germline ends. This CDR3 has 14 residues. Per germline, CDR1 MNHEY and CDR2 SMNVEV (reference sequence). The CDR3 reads CASSSLSSTDTQYF. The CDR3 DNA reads TGTGCCAGCAGTTCCCTTTCTAGCACAGATACGCAGTATTTT.

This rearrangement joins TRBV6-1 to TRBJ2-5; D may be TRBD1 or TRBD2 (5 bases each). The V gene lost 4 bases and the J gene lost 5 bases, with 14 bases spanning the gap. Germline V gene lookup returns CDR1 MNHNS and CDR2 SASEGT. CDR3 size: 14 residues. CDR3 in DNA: TGTGCCAGCAGTGGGTGGACATGGGGGGAGACCCAGTACTTC. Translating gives CASSGWTWGETQYF.

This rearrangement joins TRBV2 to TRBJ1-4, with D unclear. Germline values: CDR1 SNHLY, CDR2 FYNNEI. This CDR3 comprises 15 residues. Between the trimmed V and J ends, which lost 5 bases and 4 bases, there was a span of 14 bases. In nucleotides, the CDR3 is TGTGCCAGCAGTCGCTCACCGATCCTTAATGAAAAACTGTTTTTT. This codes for CASSRSPILNEKLFF.

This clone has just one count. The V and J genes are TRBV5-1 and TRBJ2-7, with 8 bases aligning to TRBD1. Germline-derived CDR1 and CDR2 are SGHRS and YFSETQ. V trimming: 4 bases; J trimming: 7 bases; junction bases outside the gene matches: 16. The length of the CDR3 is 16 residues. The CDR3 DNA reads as TGCGCCAGCAGCCTGACCCCGGACAGGGTTGGCGGAGAGCAGTACTTC. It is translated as CASSLTPDRVGGEQYF.

The CDR3 nucleotides are TGTGCCAGCAGCTTTCGACAGACGAACTACAATGAGCAGTTCTTC. It yields the protein CASSFRQTNYNEQFF. The V gene is TRBV11-2, the J gene TRBJ2-1; possibly TRBD1 for D (5 bases). The V end lost 3 bases, the J end lost 3 bases, and 12 bases lay between the germline ends. Germline V CDR1 and CDR2: SGHAT, FQNNGV. This CDR3 contains 15 residues. Looking up the rest from reference TRBV11-2 and TRBJ2-1 gives the full variable domain: EAGVAQSPRYKIIEKRQSVAFWCNPISGHATLYWYQQILGQGPKLLIQFQNNGVVDDSQLPKDRFSAERLKGVDSTLKIQPAKLEDSAVYLCASSFRQTNYNEQFFGPGTRLTVL.

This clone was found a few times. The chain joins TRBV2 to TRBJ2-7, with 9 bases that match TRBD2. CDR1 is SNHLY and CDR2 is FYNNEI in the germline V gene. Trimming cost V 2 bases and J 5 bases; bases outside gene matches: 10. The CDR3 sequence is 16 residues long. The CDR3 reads CASSESYGGGANEQYF. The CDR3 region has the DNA TGTGCCAGCAGTGAATCTTATGGCGGGGGGGCCAACGAGCAGTACTTC. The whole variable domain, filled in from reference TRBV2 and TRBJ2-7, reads EPEVTQTPSHQVTQMGQEVILRCVPISNHLYFYWYRQILGQKVEFLVSFYNNEISEKSEIFDDQFSVERPDGSNFTLKIRSTKLEDSAMYFCASSESYGGGANEQYFGPGTRLTVT.

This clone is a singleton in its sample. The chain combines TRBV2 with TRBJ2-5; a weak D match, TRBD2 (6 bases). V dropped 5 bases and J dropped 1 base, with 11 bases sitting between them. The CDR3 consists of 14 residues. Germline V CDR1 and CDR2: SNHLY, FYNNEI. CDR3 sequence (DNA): TGTGCCAGCAGTCAGGGACTGGCCCAAGAGACCCAGTACTTC. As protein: CASSQGLAQETQYF. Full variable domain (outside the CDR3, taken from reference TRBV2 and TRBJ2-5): EPEVTQTPSHQVTQMGQEVILRCVPISNHLYFYWYRQILGQKVEFLVSFYNNEISEKSEIFDDQFSVERPDGSNFTLKIRSTKLEDSAMYFCASSQGLAQETQYFGPGTRLLVL.

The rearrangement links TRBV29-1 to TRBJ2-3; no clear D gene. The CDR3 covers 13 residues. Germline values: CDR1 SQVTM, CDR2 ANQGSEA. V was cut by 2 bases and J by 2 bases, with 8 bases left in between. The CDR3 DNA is TGCAGCGTTGAATCCCAGCTCACAGATACGCAGTATTTT. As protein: CSVESQLTDTQYF.

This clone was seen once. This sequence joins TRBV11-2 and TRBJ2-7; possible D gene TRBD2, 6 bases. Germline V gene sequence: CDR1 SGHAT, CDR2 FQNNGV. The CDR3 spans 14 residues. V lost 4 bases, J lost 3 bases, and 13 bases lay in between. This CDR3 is CASSSWDGSYEQYF. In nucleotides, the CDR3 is TGTGCCAGCAGCTCCTGGGACGGGAGCTACGAGCAGTACTTC.

The CDR3 loop reads CASSLTPDRTIYF. The CDR3 nucleotides are TGTGCCAGCAGCTTAACCCCCGACCGGACCATATATTTT. The chain combines TRBV7-3 with TRBJ1-3; no clear D gene. The CDR3 length is 13 residues. Trimming took 0 bases from V and 10 from J, leaving 10 bases between them. Germline V gene sequence: CDR1 SGHTA, CDR2 FQGTGA.

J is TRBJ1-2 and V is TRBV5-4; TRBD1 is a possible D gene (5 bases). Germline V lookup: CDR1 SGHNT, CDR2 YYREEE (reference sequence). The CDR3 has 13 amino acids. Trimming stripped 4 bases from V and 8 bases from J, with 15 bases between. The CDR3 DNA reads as TGTGCCAGCAGCAGTGGGCAGGGAGGCGGCTACACCTTC. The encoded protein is CASSSGQGGGYTF.

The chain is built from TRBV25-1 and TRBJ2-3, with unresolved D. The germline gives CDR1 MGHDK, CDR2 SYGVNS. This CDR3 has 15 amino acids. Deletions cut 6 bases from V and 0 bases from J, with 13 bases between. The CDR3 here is CASSAGQVSTDTQYF. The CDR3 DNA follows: TGTGCCAGCAGCGCCGGTCAGGTTAGCACAGATACGCAGTATTTT.

CDR3 nucleotides: TGTGCCTGGAGTGTACGAGGAGAGCAGTTCTTC. Amino acids: CAWSVRGEQFF. The V gene is TRBV30, the J gene TRBJ2-1; no clear D. Trimming cost V 0 bases and J 10 bases, with 7 bases left between them. CDR1 and CDR2 from the germline V gene are GTSNPN and SVGIG (reference sequence). This CDR3 contains 11 residues.

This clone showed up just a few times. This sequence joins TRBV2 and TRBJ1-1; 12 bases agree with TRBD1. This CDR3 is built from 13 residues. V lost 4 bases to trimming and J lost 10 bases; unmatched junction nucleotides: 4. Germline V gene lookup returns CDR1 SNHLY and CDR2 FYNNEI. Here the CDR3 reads CASSVWDRGPAFF. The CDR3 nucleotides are TGTGCCAGCAGTGTTTGGGACAGGGGGCCAGCTTTCTTT.

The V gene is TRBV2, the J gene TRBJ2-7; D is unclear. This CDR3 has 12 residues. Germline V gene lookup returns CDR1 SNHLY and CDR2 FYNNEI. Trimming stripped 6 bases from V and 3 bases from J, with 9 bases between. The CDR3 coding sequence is TGTGCCAGCAGCGACGTAAGCTACGAGCAGTACTTC. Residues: CASSDVSYEQYF.

The CDR3 DNA reads as TGCGCCAGCAGCTTTGGCGGAGGCAACTATGGCTACACCTTC. Amino acid sequence: CASSFGGGNYGYTF. The chain employs TRBV5-1 and TRBJ1-2; no clear D. The germline CDR1 and CDR2 sequences are SGHRS and YFSETQ. V was cut by 2 bases and J by 2 bases, with 10 bases left in between. The CDR3 runs 14 residues.

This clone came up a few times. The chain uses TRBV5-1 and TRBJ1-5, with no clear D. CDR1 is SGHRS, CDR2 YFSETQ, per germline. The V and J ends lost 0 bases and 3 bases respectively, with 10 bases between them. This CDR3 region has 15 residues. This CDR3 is CASSLVPGSNQPQHF. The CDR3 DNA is TGCGCCAGCAGCTTGGTCCCCGGTTCCAATCAGCCCCAGCATTTT.

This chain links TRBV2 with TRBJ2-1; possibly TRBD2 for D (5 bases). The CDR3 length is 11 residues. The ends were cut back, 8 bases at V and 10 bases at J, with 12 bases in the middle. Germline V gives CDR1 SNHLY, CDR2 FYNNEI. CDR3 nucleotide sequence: TGTGCCAGCTCATACCGGAGGGAGCAGTTCTTC. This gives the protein CASSYRREQFF.